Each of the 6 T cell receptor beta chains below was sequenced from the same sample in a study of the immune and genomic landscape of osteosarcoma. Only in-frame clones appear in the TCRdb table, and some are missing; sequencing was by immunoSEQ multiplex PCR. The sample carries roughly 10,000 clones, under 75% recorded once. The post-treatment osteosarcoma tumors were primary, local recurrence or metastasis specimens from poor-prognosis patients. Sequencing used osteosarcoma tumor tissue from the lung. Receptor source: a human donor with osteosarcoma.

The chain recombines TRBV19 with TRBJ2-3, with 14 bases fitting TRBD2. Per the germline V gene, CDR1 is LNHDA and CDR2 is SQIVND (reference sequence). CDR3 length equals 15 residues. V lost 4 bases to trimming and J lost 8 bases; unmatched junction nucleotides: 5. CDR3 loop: CASSTGLAGGGTQYF. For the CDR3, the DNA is TGTGCCAGTAGTACCGGACTAGCGGGAGGAGGTACGCAGTATTTT. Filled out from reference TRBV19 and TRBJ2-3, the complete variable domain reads DGGITQSPKYLFRKEGQNVTLSCEQNLNHDAMYWYRQDPGQGLRLIYYSQIVNDFQKGDIAEGYSVSREKKESFPLTVTSAQKNPTAFYLCASSTGLAGGGTQYFGPGTRLTVL.

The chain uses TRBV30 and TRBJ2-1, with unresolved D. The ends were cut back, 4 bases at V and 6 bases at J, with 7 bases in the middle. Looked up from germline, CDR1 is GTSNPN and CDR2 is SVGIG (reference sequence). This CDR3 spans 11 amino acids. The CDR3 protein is CAWTILNEQFF. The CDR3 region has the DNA TGTGCCTGGACAATCCTCAATGAGCAGTTCTTC.

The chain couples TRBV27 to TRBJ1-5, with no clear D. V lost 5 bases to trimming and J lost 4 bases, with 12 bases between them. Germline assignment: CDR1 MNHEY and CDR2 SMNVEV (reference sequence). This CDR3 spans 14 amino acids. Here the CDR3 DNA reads TGTGCCAGCAGTCCCTTATCGCCAAATCAGCCCCAGCATTTT. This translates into CASSPLSPNQPQHF.

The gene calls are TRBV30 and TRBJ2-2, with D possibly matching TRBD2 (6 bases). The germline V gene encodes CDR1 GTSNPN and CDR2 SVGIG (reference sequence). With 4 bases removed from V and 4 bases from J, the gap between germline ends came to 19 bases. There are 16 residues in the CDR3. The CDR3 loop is CAWTSLADWATGELFF. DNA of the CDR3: TGTGCCTGGACTAGCTTAGCGGACTGGGCCACCGGGGAGCTGTTTTTT.

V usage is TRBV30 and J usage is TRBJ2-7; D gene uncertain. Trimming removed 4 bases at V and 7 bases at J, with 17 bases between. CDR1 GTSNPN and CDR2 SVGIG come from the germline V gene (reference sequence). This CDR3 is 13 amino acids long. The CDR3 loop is CAWTSGYGLEQYF. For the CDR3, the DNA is TGTGCCTGGACTTCCGGGTATGGCCTGGAGCAGTACTTC.

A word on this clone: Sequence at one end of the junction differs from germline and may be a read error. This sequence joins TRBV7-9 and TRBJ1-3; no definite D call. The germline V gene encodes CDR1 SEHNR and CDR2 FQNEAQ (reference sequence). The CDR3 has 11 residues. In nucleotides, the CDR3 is TGTGCCAGCAGCCCGGCGGACTTGACGGATTTT. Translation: CASSPADLTDF.